The rows below give T cell receptor beta chains drawn from one sample of a study of T cell responses to AZD1222 COVID-19 vaccine. Profiling relied on immunoSEQ multiplex PCR, and the TCRdb table lists in-frame clones only, not all of them. The sample shows 130,000 to 150,000 clones, about 92% of them seen only once. The starting material was peripheral blood, obtained after recovery from COVID-19. These receptors were collected from an adult who had recovered from COVID-19. Both conserved end residues are part of each CDR3. D genes are given only for firm matches. Expanded clones are given a class, and other clones once, few, many or no size at all.

clone size	V gene	D gene	J gene	CDR3 DNA	CDR3 protein
-	TRBV28	TRBD2	TRBJ2-5	TGTGCCAGCAGCCGAGGGACTAGCGGTCAAGAGACCCAGTACTTC	CASSRGTSGQETQYF
-	TRBV19	-	TRBJ2-1	TGTGCCAGTAGTATAGGGCGAAATGAGCAGTTCTTC	CASSIGRNEQFF
few	TRBV7-9	-	TRBJ2-7	TGTGCCAGCAGCTCCCAGTGGGGGCTGGGCGAGCAGTACTTC	CASSSQWGLGEQYF
-	TRBV13	-	TRBJ1-2	TGTGCCAGCAGCTTGGGCAGTGATGGCTACACCTTC	CASSLGSDGYTF
-	TRBV4-2	-	TRBJ2-6	TGTGCCAGCAGCCAAGTATTCGGGTTAGTGGGGAGTGGGGCCAACGTCCTGACTTTC	CASSQVFGLVGSGANVLTF
-	TRBV6-5	TRBD1	TRBJ1-1	TGTGCCAGCAGTCTCCGACAGGGGAACACTGAAGCTTTCTTT	CASSLRQGNTEAFF
-	TRBV30	TRBD2	TRBJ2-7	TGTGCCTGGAGTGTGGGCGGGAGCGGCCTTTACTTC	CAWSVGGSGLYF
-	TRBV7-9	TRBD1	TRBJ2-5	TGTGCCAGCAGCCTACCGACAGGGGGACGACAAGAGACCCAGTACTTC	CASSLPTGGRQETQYF
-	TRBV2	TRBD2	TRBJ2-2	TGTGCCAGCAGTGAGGACCTGGTGGGAGGGCCGACGAACACCGGGGAGCTGTTTTTT	CASSEDLVGGPTNTGELFF
-	TRBV5-1	-	TRBJ1-2	TGCGCCAGCAGCCCCCCCCAGGGGCATGGCTACACCTTC	CASSPPQGHGYTF
-	TRBV29-1	-	TRBJ2-7	TGCAGCGTTGAAGAGTACGGCACCTCCTCCTACGAGCAGTACTTC	CSVEEYGTSSYEQYF
-	TRBV4-1	TRBD1	TRBJ2-7	TGCGCCAGCGCCCCCGGGACAGGGGGCCTCGAGCAGTACTTC	CASAPGTGGLEQYF
-	TRBV28	TRBD1	TRBJ1-5	TGTGCCAGCATTGACGCGACAGGGGATCAGCCCCAGCATTTT	CASIDATGDQPQHF
-	TRBV7-9	-	TRBJ2-2	TGTGCCAGCAGCTTACTCCCGGCAGGGGTACGAGTCGGGGAGCTGTTTTTT	CASSLLPAGVRVGELFF
once	TRBV28	-	TRBJ1-2	TGTGCCAGCAGTCCCCCCAGGGCGAGCTATGGCTACACCTTC	CASSPPRASYGYTF
-	TRBV27	TRBD1	TRBJ1-2	TGTGCCAGCAGTCGGGACAGGGGGCGCGGTGGCTACACCTTC	CASSRDRGRGGYTF
-	TRBV5-8	-	TRBJ1-1	TGTGCCAGCACCTCTGGGCGACAGCACCGGAACACTGAAGCTTTCTTT	CASTSGRQHRNTEAFF
-	TRBV29-1	-	TRBJ2-7	TGCAGCGTTCTCCGGAATTCCTACGAGCAGTACTTC	CSVLRNSYEQYF
-	TRBV19	TRBD2	TRBJ2-3	TGTGCCAGTAGTATAAGCGGGGCGGGAGATACGCAGTATTTT	CASSISGAGDTQYF
-	TRBV20-1	TRBD1	TRBJ2-7	TGCAGTGCTAGTGACAGGGGAAGAACCTACGAGCAGTACTTC	CSASDRGRTYEQYF
-	TRBV5-1	TRBD1	TRBJ1-2	TGCGCCAGCAGCTTGGCCCCGACAGGGGCGGGTGGCTACACCTTC	CASSLAPTGAGGYTF
-	TRBV19	-	TRBJ2-1	TGTGCCAGTAGTATACAGGGGACGCAGTTAGGGCAGTTCTTC	CASSIQGTQLGQFF
-	TRBV7-9	TRBD1	TRBJ1-1	TGTGCCAGCAGCCATGACAGGGATAAGGTCACTGAAGCTTTCTTT	CASSHDRDKVTEAFF
-	TRBV5-8	-	TRBJ1-2	TGTGCCAGCAGCTTCAGACATCCGGGGTTATATGGCTACACCTTC	CASSFRHPGLYGYTF
-	TRBV5-5	-	TRBJ2-5	TGTGCCAGCTGCCCGAGTTGGGGGGAAGAGACCCAGTACTTC	CASCPSWGEETQYF
-	TRBV7-9	-	TRBJ1-2	TGTGCCAGCAGCTTAGTCGGGGATCCGAGCTATGGCTACACCTTC	CASSLVGDPSYGYTF
few	TRBV19	TRBD1	TRBJ2-7	TGTGCCAGTAGTGAACGCCATACAGGGGCCCCGCGAGGGGAGCAGTACTTC	CASSERHTGAPRGEQYF
-	TRBV28	-	TRBJ1-5	TGTGCCAGCAGTTTAGAGAGCAATCAGCCCCAGCATTTT	CASSLESNQPQHF
-	TRBV11-3	-	TRBJ2-3	TGTGCCAGCAGCTTCGGCAGGGCCACAGATACGCAGTATTTT	CASSFGRATDTQYF
-	TRBV28	TRBD1	TRBJ1-6	TGTGCCAGCAGTCCTCGGACAGGCAATAATTCACCCCTCCACTTT	CASSPRTGNNSPLHF
-	TRBV18	-	TRBJ2-7	TGTGCCAGCTCCGAAGGGGCAGGGGGGGTATACGAGCAGTACTTC	CASSEGAGGVYEQYF
-	TRBV6-5	-	TRBJ1-1	TGTGCCAGCAGCCTGGACGTGAACACTGAAGCTTTCTTT	CASSLDVNTEAFF
-	TRBV15	-	TRBJ2-6	TGTGCCACCAGCAGAGACGGGGGAACTGGGGCCAACGTCCTGACTTTC	CATSRDGGTGANVLTF
-	TRBV7-6	-	TRBJ2-1	TGTGCCAGCAGCTCGTTAGCCGGCGGGACCTACTACAATGAGCAGTTCTTC	CASSSLAGGTYYNEQFF
-	TRBV15	TRBD2	TRBJ2-1	TGTGCCACCAGCAGAGAGATAACGGGAGGGCGGGATGAGCAGTTCTTC	CATSREITGGRDEQFF
-	TRBV29-1	TRBD1	TRBJ1-1	TGCAGCGTTAAGGACAGGTTTAACACTGAAGCTTTCTTT	CSVKDRFNTEAFF
-	TRBV2	-	TRBJ2-7	TGTGCCAGCACCCCGAGGGGGGATTCCTCCTACGAGCAGTACTTC	CASTPRGDSSYEQYF
-	TRBV5-1	-	TRBJ1-1	TGCGCCAGCAGCGTGGGGTTTGGGACAAGGAGCACTGAAGCTTTCTTT	CASSVGFGTRSTEAFF